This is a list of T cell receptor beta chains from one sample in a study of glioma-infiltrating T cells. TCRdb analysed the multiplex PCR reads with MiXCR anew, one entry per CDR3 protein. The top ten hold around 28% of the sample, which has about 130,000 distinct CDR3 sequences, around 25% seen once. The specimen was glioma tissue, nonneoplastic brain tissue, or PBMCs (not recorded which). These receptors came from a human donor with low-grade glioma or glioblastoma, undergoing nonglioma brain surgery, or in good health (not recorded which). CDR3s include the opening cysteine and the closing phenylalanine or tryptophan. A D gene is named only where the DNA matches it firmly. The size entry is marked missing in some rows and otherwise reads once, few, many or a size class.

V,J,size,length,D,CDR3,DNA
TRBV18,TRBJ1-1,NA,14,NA,CASSPLEGNTEAFF,TGTGCCAGCTCACCACTAGAAGGCAACACTGAAGCTTTCTTT
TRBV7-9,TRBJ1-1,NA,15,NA,CASSLNMGYGTEAFF,TGTGCCAGCAGCTTAAATATGGGGTATGGCACTGAAGCTTTCTTT
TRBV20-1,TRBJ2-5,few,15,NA,CSARDDRTAQETQYF,TGCAGTGCTAGAGATGATAGGACGGCCCAAGAGACCCAGTACTTC
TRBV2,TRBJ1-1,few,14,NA,CASSRPTRNTEAFF,TGTGCCAGCAGCCGCCCGACGCGAAACACTGAAGCTTTCTTT
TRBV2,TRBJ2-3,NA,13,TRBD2,CVTVVAGDDTQYF,TGTGTGACGGTGGTAGCGGGGGACGATACGCAGTATTTT
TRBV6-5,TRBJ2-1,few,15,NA,CASSRAGRRRNEQFF,TGTGCCAGCAGCAGAGCAGGGAGGCGTAGGAATGAGCAGTTCTTC
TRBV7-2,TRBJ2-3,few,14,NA,CASSARQRLDTQYF,TGTGCCAGCAGCGCCAGACAGAGACTCGATACGCAGTATTTT
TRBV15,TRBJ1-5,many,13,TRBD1,CATWTGLNQPQHF,TGTGCCACTTGGACAGGGCTCAATCAGCCCCAGCATTTT
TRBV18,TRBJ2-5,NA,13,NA,CASPPGGQEAQYF,TGTGCCAGCCCACCAGGCGGGCAAGAGGCCCAGTACTTC
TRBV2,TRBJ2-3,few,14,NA,CASRPRGITDTQYF,TGTGCCAGCAGGCCCCGGGGAATCACAGATACGCAGTATTTT
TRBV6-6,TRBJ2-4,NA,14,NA,CASIQGRGENIHYF,TGTGCCAGCATTCAGGGACGAGGGGAGAACATTCATTACTTC
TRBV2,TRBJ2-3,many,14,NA,CASSEVSRTDTQYF,TGTGCCAGCAGTGAAGTTTCCCGCACAGATACGCAGTATTTT
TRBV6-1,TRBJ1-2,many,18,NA,CASSESNRGYGGFYGYTF,TGTGCCAGCAGTGAAAGTAATAGGGGGTATGGGGGATTCTACGGCTACACCTTC
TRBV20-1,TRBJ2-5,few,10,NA,CSAPAETQYF,TGCAGTGCTCCAGCGGAGACCCAGTACTTC
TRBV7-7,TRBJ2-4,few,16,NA,CASSLVGILAKNIQYF,TGTGCCAGCAGCTTAGTCGGAATCTTAGCCAAAAACATTCAGTACTTC
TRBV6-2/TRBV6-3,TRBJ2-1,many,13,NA,CATRDRFVNEQFF,TGTGCCACCCGGGACCGATTTGTAAATGAGCAGTTCTTC
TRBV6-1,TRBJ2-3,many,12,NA,CASRGPPDTQYF,TGTGCCAGCAGAGGTCCCCCCGATACGCAGTATTTT
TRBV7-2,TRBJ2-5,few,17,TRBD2,CASSAPGLAGGKETQYF,TGTGCCAGCAGCGCGCCGGGACTAGCGGGGGGAAAGGAGACCCAGTACTTC
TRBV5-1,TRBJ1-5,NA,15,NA,CASSLEGYSNQPQHF,TGCGCCAGCAGCTTGGAGGGGTATAGCAATCAGCCCCAGCATTTT
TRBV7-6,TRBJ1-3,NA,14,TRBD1,CASSLTGTGNIIYF,TGTGCCAGCAGCTTGACAGGGACTGGAAACATCATATATTTT
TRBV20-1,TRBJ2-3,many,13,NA,CSARGGRTDTQYF,TGCAGTGCTAGGGGGGGGCGAACAGATACGCAGTATTTT
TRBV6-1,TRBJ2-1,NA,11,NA,CASSRTNEQFF,TGTGCCAGCAGTCGGACTAATGAGCAGTTCTTC
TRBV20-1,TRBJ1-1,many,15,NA,CSARQTGSMNTEAFF,TGCAGTGCTAGACAAACAGGATCCATGAACACTGAAGCTTTCTTT
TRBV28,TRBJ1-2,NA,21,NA,CASSFYICSASSQGRYYGYTF,NA
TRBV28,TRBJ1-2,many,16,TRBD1,CASSLTGTGFKGGYTF,TGTGCCAGCAGTTTAACCGGGACAGGGTTTAAGGGGGGCTACACCTTC
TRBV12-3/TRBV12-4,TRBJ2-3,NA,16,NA,CASSPGWGSATDTQYF,TGTGCCAGCAGCCCAGGCTGGGGTAGCGCGACAGATACGCAGTATTTT
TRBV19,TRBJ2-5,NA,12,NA,CASSVRQETQYF,TGTGCCAGTAGTGTCCGGCAAGAGACCCAGTACTTC
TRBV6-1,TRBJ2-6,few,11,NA,CASSLSNVLTF,TGTGCCAGCAGTTTATCCAACGTCCTGACTTTC
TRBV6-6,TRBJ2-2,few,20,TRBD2,CASSYPVTTSGGRGTGELFF,TGTGCCAGCAGTTACCCCGTTACTACTAGCGGGGGCCGGGGAACCGGGGAGCTGTTTTTT
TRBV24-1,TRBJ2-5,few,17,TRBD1,CATSPRPGQDRRETQYF,TGTGCCACCAGTCCGAGGCCGGGACAGGATCGTCGAGAGACCCAGTACTTC
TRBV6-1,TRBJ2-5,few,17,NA,CASSRFEPRIWQETQYF,TGTGCCAGCAGCCGTTTTGAGCCCAGGATCTGGCAAGAGACCCAGTACTTC
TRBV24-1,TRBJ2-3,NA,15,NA,CATSDLTGQADTQYF,TGTGCCACCAGTGATTTGACGGGCCAAGCAGATACGCAGTATTTT
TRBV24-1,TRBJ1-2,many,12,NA,CATSGQAHGYTF,TGTGCCACCAGTGGACAGGCCCATGGCTACACCTTC
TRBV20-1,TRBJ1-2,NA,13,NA,CSAVTGDRRGYTF,TGCAGTGCTGTGACCGGGGACCGACGGGGCTACACCTTC
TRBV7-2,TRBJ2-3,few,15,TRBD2,CASSLGGAGGDTQYF,TGTGCCAGCAGCTTAGGGGGAGCGGGGGGGGATACGCAGTATTTT
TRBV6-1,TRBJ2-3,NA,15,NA,CASRSGMGSTDTQYF,TGTGCCAGCAGGAGTGGGATGGGGAGCACAGATACGCAGTATTTT
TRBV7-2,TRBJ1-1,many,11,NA,CASSWDTEAFF,TGTGCCAGCAGCTGGGACACTGAAGCTTTCTTT
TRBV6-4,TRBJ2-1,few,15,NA,CASSPQGARGNEQFF,TGTGCCAGCAGCCCTCAGGGGGCGCGGGGGAATGAGCAGTTCTTC
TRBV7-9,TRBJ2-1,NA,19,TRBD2,CASSLGSRGASSSYNEQFF,TGTGCCAGCAGCTTAGGGTCGCGGGGGGCCTCAAGCTCCTACAATGAGCAGTTCTTC
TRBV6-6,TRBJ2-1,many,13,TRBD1,CASSYDGQGGQFF,TGTGCCAGCAGTTACGATGGACAGGGTGGGCAGTTCTTC
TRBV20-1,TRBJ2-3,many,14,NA,CSARDYLSSDTQYF,TGCAGTGCTAGAGATTATCTAAGTTCCGATACGCAGTATTTT
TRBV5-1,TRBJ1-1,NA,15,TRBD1,CASSSDRALNTEAFF,TGCGCCAGCAGCTCGGACAGGGCATTGAACACTGAAGCTTTCTTT
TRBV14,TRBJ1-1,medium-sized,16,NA,CASSPVGAGLNTEAFF,TGTGCCAGCAGCCCCGTAGGGGCAGGGTTGAACACTGAAGCTTTCTTT
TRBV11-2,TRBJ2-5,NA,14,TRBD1,CASSKGTAQETQYF,TGTGCCAGCAGCAAGGGGACAGCCCAAGAGACCCAGTACTTC
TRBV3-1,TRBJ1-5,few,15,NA,CASSQGTANNQPQHF,TGTGCCAGCAGCCAAGGGACAGCGAACAATCAGCCCCAGCATTTT
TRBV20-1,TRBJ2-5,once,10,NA,CSALRETQYF,TGCAGTGCTCTGAGGGAGACCCAGTACTTC
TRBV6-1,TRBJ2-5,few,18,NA,CASSEFRSGAGQRETQYF,TGTGCCAGCAGTGAATTTAGGTCAGGGGCAGGTCAGCGGGAGACCCAGTACTTC
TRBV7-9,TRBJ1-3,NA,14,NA,CASSAGRGGNTIYF,TGTGCCAGCAGCGCGGGACGCGGTGGAAACACCATATATTTT
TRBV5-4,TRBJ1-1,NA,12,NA,CASSLDITEAFF,TGTGCCAGCAGCTTGGATATCACTGAAGCTTTCTTT
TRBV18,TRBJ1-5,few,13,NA,CASSPGQDQPQHF,TGTGCCAGCTCACCAGGGCAGGATCAGCCCCAGCATTTT
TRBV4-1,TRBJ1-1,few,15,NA,CASSFGRTENTEAFF,TGCGCCAGCAGCTTTGGGAGGACAGAGAACACTGAAGCTTTCTTT
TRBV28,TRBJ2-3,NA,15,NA,CASSPPGASKDTQYF,TGTGCCAGCAGTCCCCCGGGGGCTAGCAAAGATACGCAGTATTTT
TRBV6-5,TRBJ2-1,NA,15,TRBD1,CASTATRTGYNERFF,TGTGCCAGCACTGCAACAAGGACAGGTTACAATGAGCGGTTCTTC
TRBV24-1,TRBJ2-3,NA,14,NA,CATSDPPGAHTQYF,TGTGCCACCAGTGATCCCCCAGGGGCCCATACGCAGTATTTT
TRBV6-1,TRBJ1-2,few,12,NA,CASRTGIYGYTF,TGTGCCAGCAGGACAGGAATTTATGGCTACACCTTC
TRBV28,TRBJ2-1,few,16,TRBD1,CASSLGGTGAYNEQFF,TGTGCCAGCAGTTTAGGGGGGACAGGGGCCTACAATGAGCAGTTCTTC
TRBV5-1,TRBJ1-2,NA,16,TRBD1,CASSWGILTGNYGYTF,TGCGCCAGCAGCTGGGGAATTCTGACAGGGAACTATGGCTACACCTTC
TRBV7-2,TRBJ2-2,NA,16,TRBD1,CASRLTGTANTGELFF,TGTGCCAGCAGGCTCACCGGGACAGCGAACACCGGGGAGCTGTTTTTT
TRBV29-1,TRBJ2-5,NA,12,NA,CSVVIRGETQYF,TGCAGCGTTGTAATCCGGGGGGAGACCCAGTACTTC